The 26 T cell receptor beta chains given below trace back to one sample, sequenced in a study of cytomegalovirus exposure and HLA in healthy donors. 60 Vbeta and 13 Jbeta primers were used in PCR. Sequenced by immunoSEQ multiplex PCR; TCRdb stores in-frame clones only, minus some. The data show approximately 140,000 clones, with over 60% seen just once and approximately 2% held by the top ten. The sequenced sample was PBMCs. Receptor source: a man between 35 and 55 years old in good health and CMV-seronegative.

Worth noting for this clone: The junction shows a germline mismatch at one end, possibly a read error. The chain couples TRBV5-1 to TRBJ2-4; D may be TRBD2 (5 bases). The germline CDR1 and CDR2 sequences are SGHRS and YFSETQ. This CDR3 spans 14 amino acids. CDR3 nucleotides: TGCGCCAGCAGCTTGGATCTAGCCGAAAACATTCAGTACTTC. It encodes CASSLDLAENIQYF.

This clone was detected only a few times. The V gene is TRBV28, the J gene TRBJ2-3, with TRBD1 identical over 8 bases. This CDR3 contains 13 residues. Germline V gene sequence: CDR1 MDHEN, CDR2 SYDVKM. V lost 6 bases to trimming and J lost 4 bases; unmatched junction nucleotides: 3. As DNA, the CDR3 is TGTGCCAGCAGACCAGGGGGCGCAGATACGCAGTATTTT. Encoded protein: CASRPGGADTQYF.

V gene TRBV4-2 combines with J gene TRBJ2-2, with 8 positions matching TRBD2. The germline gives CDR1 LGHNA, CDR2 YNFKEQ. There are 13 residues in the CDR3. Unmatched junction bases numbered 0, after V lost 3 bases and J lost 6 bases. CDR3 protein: CASSHSGAGELFF. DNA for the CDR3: TGTGCCAGCAGCCATAGCGGGGCCGGGGAGCTGTTTTTT.

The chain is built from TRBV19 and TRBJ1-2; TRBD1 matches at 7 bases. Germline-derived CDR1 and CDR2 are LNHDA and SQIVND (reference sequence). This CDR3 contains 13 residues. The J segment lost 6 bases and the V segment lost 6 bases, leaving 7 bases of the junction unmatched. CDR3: CASRSRQGDGYTF. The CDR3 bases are TGTGCCAGTAGATCCCGACAGGGCGATGGCTACACCTTC.

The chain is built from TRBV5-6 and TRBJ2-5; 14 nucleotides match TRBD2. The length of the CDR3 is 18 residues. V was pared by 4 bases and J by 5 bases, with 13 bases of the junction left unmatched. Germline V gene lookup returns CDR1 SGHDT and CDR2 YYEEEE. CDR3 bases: TGTGCCAGCAGCCCGGACCCGGGACTAGCGGGAGAAGGGGAGACCCAGTACTTC. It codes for CASSPDPGLAGEGETQYF. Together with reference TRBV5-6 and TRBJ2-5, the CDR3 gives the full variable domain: DAGVTQSPTHLIKTRGQQVTLRCSPKSGHDTVSWYQQALGQGPQFIFQYYEEEERQRGNFPDRFSGHQFPNYSSELNVNALLLGDSALYLCASSPDPGLAGEGETQYFGPGTRLLVL.

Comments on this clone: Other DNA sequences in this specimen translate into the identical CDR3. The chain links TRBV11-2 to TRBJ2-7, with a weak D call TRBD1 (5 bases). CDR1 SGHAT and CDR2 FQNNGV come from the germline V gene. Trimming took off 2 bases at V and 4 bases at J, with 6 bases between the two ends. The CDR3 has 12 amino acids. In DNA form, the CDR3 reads TGTGCCAGCAGCTTATCAGGGTACGAGCAGTACTTC. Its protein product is CASSLSGYEQYF. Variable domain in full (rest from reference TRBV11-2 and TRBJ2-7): EAGVAQSPRYKIIEKRQSVAFWCNPISGHATLYWYQQILGQGPKLLIQFQNNGVVDDSQLPKDRFSAERLKGVDSTLKIQPAKLEDSAVYLCASSLSGYEQYFGPGTRLTVT.

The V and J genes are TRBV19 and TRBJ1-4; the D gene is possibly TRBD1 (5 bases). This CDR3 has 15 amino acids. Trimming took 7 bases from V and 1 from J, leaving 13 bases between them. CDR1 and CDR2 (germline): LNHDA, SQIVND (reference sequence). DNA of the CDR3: TGTGCCAGTACCATCGGCGACAGAACTAATGAAAAACTGTTTTTT. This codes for CASTIGDRTNEKLFF.

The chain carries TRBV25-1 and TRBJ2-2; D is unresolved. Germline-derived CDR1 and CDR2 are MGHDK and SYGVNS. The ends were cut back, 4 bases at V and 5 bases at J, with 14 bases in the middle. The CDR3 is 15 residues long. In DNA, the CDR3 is TGTGCCAGCAGTGCGCCTATGGGCAGAACCGGGGAGCTGTTTTTT. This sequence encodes CASSAPMGRTGELFF.

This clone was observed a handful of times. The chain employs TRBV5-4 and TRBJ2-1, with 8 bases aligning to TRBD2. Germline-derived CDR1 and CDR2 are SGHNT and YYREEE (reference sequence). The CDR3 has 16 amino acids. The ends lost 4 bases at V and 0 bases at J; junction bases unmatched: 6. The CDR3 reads CASSPGGQSSYNEQFF. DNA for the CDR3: TGTGCCAGCAGCCCGGGGGGGCAAAGCTCCTACAATGAGCAGTTCTTC.

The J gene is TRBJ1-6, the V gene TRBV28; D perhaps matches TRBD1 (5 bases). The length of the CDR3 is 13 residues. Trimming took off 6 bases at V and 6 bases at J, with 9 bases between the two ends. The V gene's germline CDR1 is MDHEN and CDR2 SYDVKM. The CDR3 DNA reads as TGTGCCAGCAGAGAGCAGGGTAATTCACCCCTCCACTTT. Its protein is CASREQGNSPLHF.

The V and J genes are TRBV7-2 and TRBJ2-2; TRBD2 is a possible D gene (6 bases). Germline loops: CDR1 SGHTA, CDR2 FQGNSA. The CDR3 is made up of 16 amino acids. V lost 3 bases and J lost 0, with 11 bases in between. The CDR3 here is CASSFVAEANTGELFF. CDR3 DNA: TGTGCCAGCAGCTTTGTAGCGGAGGCGAACACCGGGGAGCTGTTTTTT.

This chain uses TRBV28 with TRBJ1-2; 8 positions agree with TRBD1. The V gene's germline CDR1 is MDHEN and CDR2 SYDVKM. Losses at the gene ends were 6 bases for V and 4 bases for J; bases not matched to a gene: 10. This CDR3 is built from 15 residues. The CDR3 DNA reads TGTGCCAGCAGCCCCGGGGCAGGGGGCAGCTATGGCTACACCTTC. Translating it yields CASSPGAGGSYGYTF.

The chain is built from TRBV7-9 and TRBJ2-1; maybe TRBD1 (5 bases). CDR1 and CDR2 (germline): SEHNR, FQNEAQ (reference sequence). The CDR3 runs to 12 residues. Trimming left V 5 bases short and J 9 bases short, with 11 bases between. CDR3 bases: TGTGCCAGCAGCACTCAGGGTGGTGAGCAGTTCTTC. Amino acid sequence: CASSTQGGEQFF.

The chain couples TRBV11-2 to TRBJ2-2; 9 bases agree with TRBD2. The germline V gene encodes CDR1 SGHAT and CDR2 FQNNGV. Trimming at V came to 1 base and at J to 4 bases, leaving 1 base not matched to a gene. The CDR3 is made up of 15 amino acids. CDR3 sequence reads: CASSLGTSATGELFF. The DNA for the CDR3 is TGTGCCAGCAGCTTAGGGACTAGCGCCACCGGGGAGCTGTTTTTT.

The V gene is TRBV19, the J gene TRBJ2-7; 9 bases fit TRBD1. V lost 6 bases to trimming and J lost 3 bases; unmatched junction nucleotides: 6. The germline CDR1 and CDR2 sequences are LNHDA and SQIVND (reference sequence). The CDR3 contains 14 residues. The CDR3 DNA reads TGTGCCAGTAGCCGACAGGGGGGCCACTACGAGCAGTACTTC. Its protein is CASSRQGGHYEQYF.

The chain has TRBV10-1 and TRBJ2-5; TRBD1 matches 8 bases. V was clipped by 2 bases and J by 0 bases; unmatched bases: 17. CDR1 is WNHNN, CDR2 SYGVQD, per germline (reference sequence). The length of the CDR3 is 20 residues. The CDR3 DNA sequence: TGCGCCAGCAGTGAGAGAAGGACAGGGAAAACCAGAAAGTACCAAGAGACCCAGTACTTC. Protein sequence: CASSERRTGKTRKYQETQYF.

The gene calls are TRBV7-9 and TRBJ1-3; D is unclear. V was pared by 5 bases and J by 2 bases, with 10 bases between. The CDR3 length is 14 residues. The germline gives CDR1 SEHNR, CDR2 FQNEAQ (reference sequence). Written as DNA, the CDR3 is TGTGCCAGCAGCCTATCGGGAGCTGGAAACACCATATATTTT. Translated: CASSLSGAGNTIYF.

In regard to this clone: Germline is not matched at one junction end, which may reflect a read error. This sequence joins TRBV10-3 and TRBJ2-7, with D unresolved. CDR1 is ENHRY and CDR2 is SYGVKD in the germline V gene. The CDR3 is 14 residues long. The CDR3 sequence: CAVSDSSWVGEQYF. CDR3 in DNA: TGTGCCGTCAGTGATAGTAGCTGGGTCGGGGAGCAGTACTTC.

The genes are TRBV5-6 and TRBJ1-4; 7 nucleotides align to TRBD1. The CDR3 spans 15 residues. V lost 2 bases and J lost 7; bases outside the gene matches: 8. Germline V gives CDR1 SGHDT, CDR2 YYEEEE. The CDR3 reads CASSLGGTAFEKLFF. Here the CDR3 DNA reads TGTGCCAGCAGCTTAGGAGGGACAGCCTTTGAAAAACTGTTTTTT. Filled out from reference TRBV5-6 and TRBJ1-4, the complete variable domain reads DAGVTQSPTHLIKTRGQQVTLRCSPKSGHDTVSWYQQALGQGPQFIFQYYEEEERQRGNFPDRFSGHQFPNYSSELNVNALLLGDSALYLCASSLGGTAFEKLFFGSGTQLSVL.

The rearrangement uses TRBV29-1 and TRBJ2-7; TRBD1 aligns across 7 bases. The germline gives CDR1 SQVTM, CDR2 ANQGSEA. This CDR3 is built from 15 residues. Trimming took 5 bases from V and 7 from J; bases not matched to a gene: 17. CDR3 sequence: CSVSATAQTGREQYF. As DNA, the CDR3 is TGCAGCGTTTCAGCGACTGCACAGACAGGGAGAGAGCAGTACTTC.

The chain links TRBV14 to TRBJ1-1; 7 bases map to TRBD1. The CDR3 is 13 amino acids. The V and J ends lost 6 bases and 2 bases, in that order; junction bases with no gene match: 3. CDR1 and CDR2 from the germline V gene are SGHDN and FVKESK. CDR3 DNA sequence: TGTGCCAGCAGAAGACAGGGAAACACTGAAGCTTTCTTT. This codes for CASRRQGNTEAFF.

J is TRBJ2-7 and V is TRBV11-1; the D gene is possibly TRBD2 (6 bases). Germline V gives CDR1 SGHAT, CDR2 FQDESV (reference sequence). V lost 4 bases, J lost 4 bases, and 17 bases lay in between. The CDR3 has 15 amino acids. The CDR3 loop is CASSSYGGAKYEQYF. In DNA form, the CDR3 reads TGTGCCAGCAGCTCCTATGGAGGGGCCAAGTACGAGCAGTACTTC.

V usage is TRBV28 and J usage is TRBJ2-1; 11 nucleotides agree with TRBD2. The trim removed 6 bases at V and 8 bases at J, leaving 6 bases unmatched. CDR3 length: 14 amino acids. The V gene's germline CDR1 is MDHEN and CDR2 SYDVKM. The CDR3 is CASRGLAGGYEQFF. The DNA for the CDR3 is TGTGCCAGCAGGGGTCTAGCGGGGGGTTATGAGCAGTTCTTC.

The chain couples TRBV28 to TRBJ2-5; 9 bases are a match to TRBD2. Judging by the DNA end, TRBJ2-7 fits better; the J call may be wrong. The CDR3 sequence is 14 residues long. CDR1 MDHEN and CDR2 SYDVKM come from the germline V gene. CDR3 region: CASTQAGGSYEQYF. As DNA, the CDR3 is TGTGCCAGCACCCAGGCGGGGGGGTCCTACGAGCAGTACTTC.

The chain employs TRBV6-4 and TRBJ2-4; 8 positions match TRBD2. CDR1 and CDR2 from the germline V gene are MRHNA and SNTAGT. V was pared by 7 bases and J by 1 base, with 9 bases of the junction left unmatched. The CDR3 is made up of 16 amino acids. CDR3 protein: CASISWRGVAKNIQYF. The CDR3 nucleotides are TGTGCCAGCATTTCGTGGCGGGGGGTTGCCAAAAACATTCAGTACTTC.

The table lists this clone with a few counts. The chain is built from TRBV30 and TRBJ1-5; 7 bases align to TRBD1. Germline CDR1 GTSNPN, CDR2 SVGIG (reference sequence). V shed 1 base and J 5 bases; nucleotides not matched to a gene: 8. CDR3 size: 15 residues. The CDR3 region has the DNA TGTGCCTGGAGTGGCGGGGACAGCCCCGATCAGCCCCAGCATTTT. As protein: CAWSGGDSPDQPQHF.